Detailed here is one T cell receptor beta chain. The sample is drawn from a study of blood T cell repertoires in COVID-19. Overall study context: Sites across the United States, Italy and Spain contributed samples from acute and convalescent COVID-19. PBMCs, B-cell-depleted T cells, or T cells were the source of the cDNA or gDNA that made up the material.

In the source study's methods: Nucleated cell counts were estimated from reference gene primer amplification. Produced via immunoSEQ multiplex PCR; TCRdb's table is partial and in-frame only. Clonal size and the V and J genes are those of that table, whereas D and trimming came from the DNA. The repertoire holds roughly 51,000 clones, about 89% seen once, with around 7% in the top ten. Germline assignment: CDR1 MGHRA and CDR2 YSYEKL. The CDR3 spans 17 residues. The trim removed 0 bases at V and 4 bases at J, leaving 7 bases unmatched. The material sequenced was peripheral blood. The chain recombines TRBV4-1 with TRBJ2-1; 9 bases line up with TRBD2. This clonotype was sampled from a woman aged 55-69 years with active or convalescent COVID-19. Here the CDR3 DNA reads TGCGCCAGCAGCCAAGAAGTAGGGACTAGCATTTACAATGAGCAGTTCTTC. Amino acids: CASSQEVGTSIYNEQFF.